The clone carrying this T cell receptor beta chain was recorded a few times. MiXCR, applied by TCRdb to the RT-PCR reads, yields one record per CDR3 protein. The sample includes about 700,000 distinct CDR3 sequences, approximately 15% of them seen just once. V trimming: 6 bases; J trimming: 13 bases; junction bases outside the gene matches: 8. This CDR3 is 10 amino acids long. Germline CDR1 DFQATT, CDR2 SNEGSKA (reference sequence). The sequencing sample was made of memory CD4+ T cells from blood. The chain links TRBV20-1 to TRBJ2-7; 8 bases fit TRBD1. This receptor was identified in a female donor in good health, serving as a healthy control. CDR3 nucleotides: TGCAGTGCGTCCGGGACAGGTGGCTACTTC. Translating it yields CSASGTGGYF.